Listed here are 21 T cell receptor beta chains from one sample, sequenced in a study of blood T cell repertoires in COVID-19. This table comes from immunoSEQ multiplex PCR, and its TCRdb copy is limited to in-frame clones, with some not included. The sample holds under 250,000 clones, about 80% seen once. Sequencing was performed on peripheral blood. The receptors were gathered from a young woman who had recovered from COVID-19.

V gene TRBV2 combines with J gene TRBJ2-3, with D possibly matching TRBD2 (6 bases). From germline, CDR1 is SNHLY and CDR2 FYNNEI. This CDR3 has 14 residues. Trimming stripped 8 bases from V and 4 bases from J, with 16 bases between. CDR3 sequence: CASRRLVGPDTQYF. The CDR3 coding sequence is TGTGCCAGCCGAAGACTAGTTGGCCCAGATACGCAGTATTTT.

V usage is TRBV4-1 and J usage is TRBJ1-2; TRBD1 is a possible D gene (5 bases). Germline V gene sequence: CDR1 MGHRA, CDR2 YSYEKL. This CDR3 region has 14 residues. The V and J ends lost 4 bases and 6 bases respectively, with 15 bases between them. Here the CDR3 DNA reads TGCGCCAGCAGCCCTCGGGTTCGGGGGGATGGCTACACCTTC. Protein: CASSPRVRGDGYTF.

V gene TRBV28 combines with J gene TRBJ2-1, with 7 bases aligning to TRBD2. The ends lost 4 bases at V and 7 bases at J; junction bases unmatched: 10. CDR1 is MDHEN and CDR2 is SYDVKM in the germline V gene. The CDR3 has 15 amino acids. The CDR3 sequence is CASSSQSGTKNEQFF. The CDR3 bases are TGTGCCAGCAGTTCCCAATCCGGGACTAAGAATGAGCAGTTCTTC.

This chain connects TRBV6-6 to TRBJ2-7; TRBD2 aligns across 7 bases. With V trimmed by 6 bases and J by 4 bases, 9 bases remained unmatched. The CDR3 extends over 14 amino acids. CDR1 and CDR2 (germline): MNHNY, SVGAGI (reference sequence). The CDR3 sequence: CASSPGTKAYEQYF. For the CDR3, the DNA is TGTGCCAGCAGCCCCGGGACTAAGGCTTACGAGCAGTACTTC.

The CDR3 DNA follows: TGTGCCAGCAGCCATCAGGGCGTACCTCCTGACGAGCAGTACTTC. This encodes CASSHQGVPPDEQYF. V and J are TRBV3-1 (or the pseudogene TRBV3-2) and TRBJ2-7; weak D call: TRBD1 (5 bases). The CDR3 is 15 amino acids. Germline V gene data show CDR1 as LGHDT and CDR2 as YNNKEL (reference sequence). The V end was cut by 3 bases, the J end by 5 bases, with 17 bases between.

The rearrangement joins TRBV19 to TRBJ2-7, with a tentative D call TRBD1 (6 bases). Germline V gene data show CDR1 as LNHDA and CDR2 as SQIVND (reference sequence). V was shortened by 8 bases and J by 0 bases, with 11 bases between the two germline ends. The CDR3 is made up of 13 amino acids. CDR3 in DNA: TGTGCCAGTGGTCTGGACAGCTCCTACGAGCAGTACTTC. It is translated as CASGLDSSYEQYF.

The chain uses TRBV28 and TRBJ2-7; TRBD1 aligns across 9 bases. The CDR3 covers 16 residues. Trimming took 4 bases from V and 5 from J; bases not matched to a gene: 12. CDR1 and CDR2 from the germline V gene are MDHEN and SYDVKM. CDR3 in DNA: TGTGCCAGCAGTTCGCCGTTCAGACAGGGGGTCCACGAGCAGTACTTC. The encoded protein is CASSSPFRQGVHEQYF.

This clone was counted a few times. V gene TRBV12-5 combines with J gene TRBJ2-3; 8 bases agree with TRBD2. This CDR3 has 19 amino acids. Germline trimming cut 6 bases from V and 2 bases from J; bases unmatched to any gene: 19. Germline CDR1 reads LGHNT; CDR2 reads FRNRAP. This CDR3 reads CASGFVPFPAGGSTDTQYF. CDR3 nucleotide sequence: TGTGCTAGTGGCTTTGTGCCTTTTCCGGCGGGAGGTTCCACAGATACGCAGTATTTT.

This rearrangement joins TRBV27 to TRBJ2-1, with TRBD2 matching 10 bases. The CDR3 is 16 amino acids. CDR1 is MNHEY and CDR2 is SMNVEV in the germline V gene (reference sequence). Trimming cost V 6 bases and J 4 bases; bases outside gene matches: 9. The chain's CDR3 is CASSPAGGQQYNEQFF. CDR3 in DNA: TGTGCCAGCAGCCCAGCGGGGGGGCAACAATACAATGAGCAGTTCTTC.

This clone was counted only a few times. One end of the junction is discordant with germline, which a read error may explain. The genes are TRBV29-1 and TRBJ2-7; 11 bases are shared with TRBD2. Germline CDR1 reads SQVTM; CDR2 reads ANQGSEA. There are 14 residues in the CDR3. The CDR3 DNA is TGCAGCGTTGAAGAAGAGACTAGCGGGATCAAGATAGCATTC. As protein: CSVEEETSGIKIAF.

CDR3 protein: CAWSGDSQVPQHF. CDR3 nucleotides: TGTGCCTGGAGTGGTGACAGCCAGGTTCCCCAGCATTTT. The chain is built from TRBV30 and TRBJ1-5; weak D call: TRBD1 (5 bases). The CDR3 covers 13 residues. V was clipped by 1 base and J by 10 bases, with 14 bases between them. Per the germline V gene, CDR1 is GTSNPN and CDR2 is SVGIG (reference sequence). The variable domain in full, completed from reference TRBV30 and TRBJ1-5, reads SQTIHQWPATLVQPVGSPLSLECTVEGTSNPNLYWYRQAAGRGLQLLFYSVGIGQISSEVPQNLSASRPQDRQFILSSKKLLLSDSGFYLCAWSGDSQVPQHFGDGTRLSIL.

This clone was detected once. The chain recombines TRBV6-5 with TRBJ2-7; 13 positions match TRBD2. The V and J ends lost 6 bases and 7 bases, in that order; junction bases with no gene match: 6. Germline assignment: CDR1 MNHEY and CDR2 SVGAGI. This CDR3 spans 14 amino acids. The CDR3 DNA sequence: TGTGCCAGCAGCTTGGGACTAGCGGGACGGGAGCAGTACTTC. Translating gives CASSLGLAGREQYF.

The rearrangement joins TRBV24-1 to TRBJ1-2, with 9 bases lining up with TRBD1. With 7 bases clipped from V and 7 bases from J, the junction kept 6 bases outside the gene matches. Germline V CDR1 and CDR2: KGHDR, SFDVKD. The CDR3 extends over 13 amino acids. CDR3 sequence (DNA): TGTGCCACCAGAAGGACAGGGGTCTTTGGCTACACCTTC. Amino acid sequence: CATRRTGVFGYTF.

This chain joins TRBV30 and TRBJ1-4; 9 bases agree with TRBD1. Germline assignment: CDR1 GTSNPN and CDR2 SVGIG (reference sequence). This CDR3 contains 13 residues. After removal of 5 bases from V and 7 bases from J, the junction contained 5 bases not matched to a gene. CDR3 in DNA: TGTGCCTGGGTCGGGGGACAGGGTGAAAAACTGTTTTTT. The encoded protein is CAWVGGQGEKLFF.

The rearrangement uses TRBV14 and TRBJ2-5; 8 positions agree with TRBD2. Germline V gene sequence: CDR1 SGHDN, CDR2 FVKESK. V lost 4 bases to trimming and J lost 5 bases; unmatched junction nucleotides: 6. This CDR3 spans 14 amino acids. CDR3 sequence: CASSLGTSSETQYF. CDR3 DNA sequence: TGTGCCAGCAGCCTTGGGACTAGTTCGGAGACCCAGTACTTC.

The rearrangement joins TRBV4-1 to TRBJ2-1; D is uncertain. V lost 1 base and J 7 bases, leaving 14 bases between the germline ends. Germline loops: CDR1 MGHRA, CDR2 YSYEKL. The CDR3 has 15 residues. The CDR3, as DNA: TGCGCCAGCAGCCAAGCTGCCTACCCTTCTAATGAGCAGTTCTTC. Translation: CASSQAAYPSNEQFF.

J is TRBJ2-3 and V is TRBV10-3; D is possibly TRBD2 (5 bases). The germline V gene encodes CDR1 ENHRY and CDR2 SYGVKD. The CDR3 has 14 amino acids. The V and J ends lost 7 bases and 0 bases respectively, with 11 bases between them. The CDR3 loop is CAITGGPSTDTQYF. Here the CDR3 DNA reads TGTGCCATCACGGGCGGGCCAAGCACAGATACGCAGTATTTT.

The DNA of the CDR3 is TGTGCCAGTAGTGTCGCAATAGTTGGGCATCGTAATGAGCAGTTCTTC. Protein sequence: CASSVAIVGHRNEQFF. The chain employs TRBV19 and TRBJ2-1; D unclear. This CDR3 is 16 amino acids long. Trimming removed 5 bases at V and 7 bases at J, with 21 bases between. CDR1 and CDR2 (germline): LNHDA, SQIVND (reference sequence).

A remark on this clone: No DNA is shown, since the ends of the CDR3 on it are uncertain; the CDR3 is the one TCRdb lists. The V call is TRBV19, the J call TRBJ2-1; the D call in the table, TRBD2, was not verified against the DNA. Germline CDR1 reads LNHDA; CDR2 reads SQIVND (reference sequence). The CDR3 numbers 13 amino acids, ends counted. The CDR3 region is CASSVGSGSGRFF.

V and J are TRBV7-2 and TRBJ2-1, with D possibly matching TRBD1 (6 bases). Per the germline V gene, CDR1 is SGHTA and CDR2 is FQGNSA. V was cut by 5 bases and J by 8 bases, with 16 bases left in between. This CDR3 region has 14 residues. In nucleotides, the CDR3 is TGTGCCAGCAGCAGAAGACAGGCTATGGATGAGCAGTTCTTC. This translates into CASSRRQAMDEQFF.

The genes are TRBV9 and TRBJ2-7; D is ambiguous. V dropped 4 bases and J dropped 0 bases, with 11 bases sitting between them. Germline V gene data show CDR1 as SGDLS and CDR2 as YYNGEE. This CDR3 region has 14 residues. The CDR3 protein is CASSRGTSSYEQYF. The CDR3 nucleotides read TGTGCCAGCAGCCGCGGCACGAGCTCCTACGAGCAGTACTTC.